The clone carrying this T cell receptor beta chain was seen a handful of times. No antigen is known for it. The Oncomine TCR Beta short-read assay sequenced DNA from cultured CD4+ T cells. TCRdb reprocessed the PCR reads with MiXCR, giving one entry per CDR3 protein. The sample includes about 4,000 distinct CDR3 sequences, less than 25% of them seen just once. As for treatment: roughly 11-day PBMC culture with coronavirus spike peptide pools or control peptides (ViraFEST assay). The ViraFEST method relied on peptide pools to expand antigen-specific T cells, followed by TCR sequencing. Germline V gene data show CDR1 as LNHDA and CDR2 as SQIVND (reference sequence). The CDR3 runs to 14 residues. Between the trimmed V and J ends, which lost 7 bases and 2 bases, there was a span of 13 bases. The data originate from a study of vaccination and CD4 T cells after COVID-19.

J is TRBJ2-3 and V is TRBV19; possible D gene TRBD1, 6 bases. The clonotype was recovered from a human donor who had recovered from COVID-19. Sample: CD4+ T cells from blood, cultured in vitro, taken after SARS-CoV-2 vaccination. CDR3 nucleotide sequence: TGTGCCAGTAAGCAGGGGCGATTCACAGATACGCAGTATTTT. Amino acids: CASKQGRFTDTQYF. Variable domain in full (rest from reference TRBV19 and TRBJ2-3): DGGITQSPKYLFRKEGQNVTLSCEQNLNHDAMYWYRQDPGQGLRLIYYSQIVNDFQKGDIAEGYSVSREKKESFPLTVTSAQKNPTAFYLCASKQGRFTDTQYFGPGTRLTVL.